These 8 T cell receptor beta chains were all obtained from the same sample, sequenced in a study of T-cell memory formation after mild COVID-19. TCRdb processed the 5' RACE reads anew with MiXCR; each CDR3 protein has one entry. The sample shows 280,000 or so distinct CDR3 sequences, roughly 8.2% of them seen only once. Sequencing was carried out using PBMCs or a T cell subset sorted from them (not recorded which). These receptor sequences come from a man aged 18 to 30 who had mild COVID-19 (a few samples of this study predate the infection). Cell type and time point are not known.

The chain combines TRBV2 with TRBJ2-2; TRBD1 might be the D (5 bases). Trimming cost V 4 bases and J 9 bases, with 6 bases left between them. This CDR3 region has 11 residues. The germline V gene encodes CDR1 SNHLY and CDR2 FYNNEI. The CDR3: CASSVDRELFF. The CDR3 coding sequence is TGTGCCAGCAGTGTGGACAGGGAGCTGTTTTTT.

The rearrangement links TRBV6-5 to TRBJ1-1; D perhaps matches TRBD1 (5 bases). This CDR3 spans 13 amino acids. Trimming shortened V by 8 bases and J by 6 bases, and 16 bases separated the two germline ends. Germline CDR1 is MNHEY and CDR2 is SVGAGI. CDR3 sequence reads: CASRGGSDAEAFF. The CDR3, as DNA: TGTGCCAGCCGGGGGGGGTCGGACGCTGAAGCTTTCTTT.

This clonotype has only a few counts. The genes are TRBV18 and TRBJ1-6; maybe TRBD1 (5 bases). In germline, CDR1 is KGHSH, CDR2 LQKENI. V lost 4 bases to trimming and J lost 11 bases, with 18 bases between them. The CDR3 is 15 amino acids. The chain's CDR3 is CASSLAGGALAPLHF. CDR3 coding DNA: TGTGCCAGCTCACTAGCGGGAGGGGCGCTTGCACCCCTCCACTTT.

This clonotype occurred many times. This chain joins TRBV12-3 or TRBV12-4 and TRBJ2-3; 10 bases match TRBD2. This CDR3 region has 15 residues. V lost 2 bases to trimming and J lost 6 bases; unmatched junction nucleotides: 5. The CDR3 region is CASSLIAGGGDTQYF. CDR3 DNA sequence: TGTGCCAGCAGTTTAATAGCGGGGGGCGGGGATACGCAGTATTTT.

This clonotype was observed a handful of times. The V call is TRBV25-1, the J call TRBJ1-2; D is unresolved. This CDR3 spans 13 amino acids. Germline CDR1 reads MGHDK; CDR2 reads SYGVNS. Trimming left V 6 bases short and J 4 bases short, with 12 bases between. CDR3 protein: CASRSNTAYGYTF. CDR3 DNA sequence: TGTGCCAGCAGAAGCAATACGGCCTATGGCTACACCTTC.

Only a few counts were recorded for this clonotype. The rearrangement uses TRBV27 and TRBJ2-7; D remains ambiguous. Germline V gives CDR1 MNHEY, CDR2 SMNVEV (reference sequence). The V gene lost 7 bases and the J gene lost 1 base, with 11 bases spanning the gap. The CDR3 runs 13 residues. This CDR3 reads CASKGRISYEQYF. The CDR3 nucleotides are TGTGCCAGCAAGGGTCGGATTTCCTACGAGCAGTACTTC.

The sample holds a few counts of this clonotype. The J gene is TRBJ1-1, the V gene TRBV5-1; the D is unclear. The CDR3 has 14 amino acids. V was trimmed by 3 bases and J by 4 bases, leaving 13 bases between them. The V gene's germline CDR1 is SGHRS and CDR2 YFSETQ. The CDR3 region is CASSSRGLGTEAFF. CDR3 DNA: TGCGCCAGCAGCTCGCGGGGTTTGGGCACTGAAGCTTTCTTT.

This clonotype has ten or more counts. The chain joins TRBV6-1 to TRBJ2-7; D not certain. CDR1 MNHNS and CDR2 SASEGT come from the germline V gene. Trimming removed 5 bases at V and 0 bases at J, with 8 bases between. CDR3 size: 13 residues. The CDR3 DNA reads as TGTGCCAGCAGTCCTACGGGCTCCTACGAGCAGTACTTC. It encodes CASSPTGSYEQYF.